The sequence of this T cell receptor (beta chain) was determined in a study of response to subunit inactivated influenza vaccine. On this clonotype: At one end the junction does not follow the germline gene, possibly because of a read error.

MiXCR, run by TCRdb on the RT-PCR reads, gives a single entry per CDR3 protein. Counted here are hundreds of thousands of distinct CDR3 sequences, 11% to 15% occurring once; the ten biggest clones make up 5.5% to 7%. Germline assignment: CDR1 DFQATT and CDR2 SNEGSKA (reference sequence). CDR3 length equals 14 residues. The source was PBMCs from blood, collected 14 to 15 days before vaccination. V and J are TRBV20-1 and TRBJ2-5; a weak D match, TRBD1 (6 bases). This TCR was recovered from a man over 45 who received an inactivated influenza vaccine. For the CDR3, the DNA is TGCAGTGATAGAGATCGGATAGGGGGAGAGACCCAGTACTTC. Amino acids: CSDRDRIGGETQYF.